This TCR beta chain was found in a study of T cells in pancreatic ductal adenocarcinoma. The table came from immunoSEQ multiplex PCR; TCRdb's copy has only in-frame clones and leaves some out. The repertoire holds 16,000 or so clones, with under 95% as singletons. Broader study findings: Tumor samples had fewer productive templates and roughly 8-fold fewer unique clonotypes than blood. Comparisons of tumor and blood clonality may show falsely lower tumor diversity. This surgical cohort overrepresents the minority presenting with early-stage disease.

Only a few counts were recorded for this clone. Its cognate antigen is unknown. No neoadjuvant therapy was given to the selected pancreatic ductal adenocarcinoma patients before their surgery. V lost 0 bases and J lost 5; bases outside the gene matches: 5. The CDR3 runs 15 residues. Germline V lookup: CDR1 SGHRS, CDR2 YFSETQ. Sequencing used PBMCs. This chain uses TRBV5-1 with TRBJ1-1, with 9 bases matching TRBD1. The sequence was collected from a human donor with pancreatic ductal adenocarcinoma. CDR3 in DNA: TGCGCCAGCAGCTTGGCACAGGGGGCGAAGACTGAAGCTTTCTTT. This codes for CASSLAQGAKTEAFF.